The 14 T cell receptor beta chains listed next were all sequenced from one sample in a study of T-cell memory formation after mild COVID-19. From the 5' RACE reads, TCRdb called clonotypes with MiXCR, one entry per CDR3 protein. Of about 350,000 distinct CDR3 sequences listed, roughly 15% are singletons. Sequenced: PBMCs or a T cell subset sorted from them (not recorded which). The receptor source for this set is a man aged 18 to 30 who had mild COVID-19 (a few samples of this study predate the infection). Cell type and time point are not known.

The rearrangement uses TRBV7-7 and TRBJ2-2; TRBD2 aligns across 8 bases. CDR1 and CDR2 from the germline V gene are SSHAT and FNYEAQ (reference sequence). J was trimmed by 7 bases and V by 5 bases; bases with no gene match: 6. There are 14 residues in the CDR3. CDR3 amino acids: CASSPTGGDGELFF. CDR3 nucleotide sequence: TGTGCCAGCAGCCCAACCGGGGGGGACGGGGAGCTGTTTTTT.

The rearrangement links TRBV15 to TRBJ2-5; D unresolved. The CDR3 has 13 residues. V shed 1 base and J shed 5 bases, with 8 bases lying between them. Germline values: CDR1 LNHNV, CDR2 YYDKDF (reference sequence). The CDR3: CATSRVIRETQYF. The CDR3 DNA is TGTGCCACCAGCAGAGTCATAAGGGAGACCCAGTACTTC.

The rearrangement uses TRBV9 and TRBJ2-7, with D uncertain. Per the germline V gene, CDR1 is SGDLS and CDR2 is YYNGEE. This CDR3 region has 15 residues. V lost 0 bases and J lost 2, with 12 bases in between. CDR3 in amino acids: CASSVDLGPPYEQYF. The CDR3 DNA reads as TGTGCCAGCAGCGTAGATCTAGGCCCTCCCTACGAGCAGTACTTC. The full variable domain, with the rest looked up from reference TRBV9 and TRBJ2-7, is DSGVTQTPKHLITATGQRVTLRCSPRSGDLSVYWYQQSLDQGLQFLIQYYNGEERAKGNILERFSAQQFPDLHSELNLSSLELGDSALYFCASSVDLGPPYEQYFGPGTRLTVT.

The J gene is TRBJ2-3, the V gene TRBV5-1; D unclear. The V gene lost 0 bases and the J gene lost 6 bases, with 8 bases spanning the gap. Germline CDR1 SGHRS, CDR2 YFSETQ. The CDR3 consists of 13 residues. This CDR3 reads CASSLDNGDTQYF. CDR3 DNA sequence: TGCGCCAGCAGCTTGGACAACGGTGATACGCAGTATTTT. Full variable domain (outside the CDR3, taken from reference TRBV5-1 and TRBJ2-3): KAGVTQTPRYLIKTRGQQVTLSCSPISGHRSVSWYQQTPGQGLQFLFEYFSETQRNKGNFPGRFSGRQFSNSRSEMNVSTLELGDSALYLCASSLDNGDTQYFGPGTRLTVL.

This clonotype was seen only a few times. The chain joins TRBV28 to TRBJ1-3, with D unclear. CDR1 and CDR2 from the germline V gene are MDHEN and SYDVKM. V was clipped by 1 base and J by 0 bases, with 7 bases between them. The CDR3 covers 15 residues. The CDR3 region is CASSLSPVSGNTIYF. DNA for the CDR3: TGTGCCAGCAGTTTATCCCCGGTCTCTGGAAACACCATATATTTT.

This clonotype was detected only a few times. J is TRBJ1-2 and V is TRBV4-2, with 8 bases lining up with TRBD1. CDR1 and CDR2 (germline): LGHNA, YNFKEQ. J gave up 5 bases and V 2 bases, and 7 bases lay outside the gene matches. The CDR3 runs to 15 residues. Here the CDR3 DNA reads TGTGCCAGCAGCCAACCTACGGGACAGGCATATGGCTACACCTTC. Its translation is CASSQPTGQAYGYTF.

In this sample, this clonotype turned up a few times. The chain recombines TRBV6-5 with TRBJ1-5, with 7 bases aligning to TRBD1. Per the germline V gene, CDR1 is MNHEY and CDR2 is SVGAGI. Trimming at V came to 2 bases and at J to 6 bases, leaving 7 bases not matched to a gene. This CDR3 has 15 amino acids. CDR3 DNA sequence: TGTGCCAGCAGTTACACTACAGGGGTTGGTCAGCCCCAGCATTTT. It encodes CASSYTTGVGQPQHF.

The chain employs TRBV9 and TRBJ2-1; D is ambiguous. V gave up 0 bases and J gave up 5 bases, with 6 bases separating them. The CDR3 covers 13 residues. Germline CDR1 SGDLS, CDR2 YYNGEE. Written as DNA, the CDR3 is TGTGCCAGCAGCGTAGGGGGAAACAATGAGCAGTTCTTC. This encodes CASSVGGNNEQFF.

This clonotype was seen ten or more times. The V call is TRBV10-3, the J call TRBJ2-7, with D unresolved. The CDR3 length is 12 residues. Germline-derived CDR1 and CDR2 are ENHRY and SYGVKD. Trimming took off 8 bases at V and 7 bases at J, with 15 bases between the two ends. This chain's CDR3 is CAIAGDAGEQYV. CDR3 sequence (DNA): TGTGCCATCGCAGGTGACGCTGGGGAGCAGTACGTC.

Many counts were recorded for this clonotype. This chain connects TRBV7-7 to TRBJ2-1, with a tentative D call TRBD2 (7 bases). V lost 1 base and J 8 bases, leaving 15 bases between the germline ends. Germline assignment: CDR1 SSHAT and CDR2 FNYEAQ (reference sequence). This CDR3 contains 15 residues. CDR3 nucleotides: TGTGCCAGCAGCTTAGGGCGGGGGCAGAGTTATGAGCAGTTCTTC. It encodes CASSLGRGQSYEQFF. Full variable domain (rest looked up from reference TRBV7-7 and TRBJ2-1): GAGVSQSPRYKVTKRGQDVTLRCDPISSHATLYWYQQALGQGPEFLTYFNYEAQPDKSGLPSDRFSAERPEGSISTLTIQRTEQRDSAMYRCASSLGRGQSYEQFFGPGTRLTVL.

This clonotype was counted only a few times. Written as DNA, the CDR3 is TGTGCCAGCAGTCACCGACAGGATCTCACAGATACGCAGTATTTT. Residues: CASSHRQDLTDTQYF. V is TRBV2 and J is TRBJ2-3; D is perhaps TRBD1 (6 bases). Deletions cut 5 bases from V and 2 bases from J, with 14 bases between. Per germline, CDR1 SNHLY and CDR2 FYNNEI. This CDR3 spans 15 amino acids.

The chain joins TRBV4-2 to TRBJ2-3; D is unresolved. CDR3 length: 15 amino acids. Germline lookup yields CDR1 LGHNA and CDR2 YNFKEQ. The V gene lost 1 base and the J gene lost 1 base, with 9 bases spanning the gap. The CDR3 region is CASSQGDEGTDTQYF. CDR3 DNA: TGTGCCAGCAGCCAAGGCGATGAGGGCACAGATACGCAGTATTTT.

This clonotype showed up many times. The chain joins TRBV5-1 to TRBJ2-1; D may be TRBD1 (6 bases). The CDR3 consists of 14 residues. Trimming stripped 2 bases from V and 2 bases from J, with 8 bases between. From germline, CDR1 is SGHRS and CDR2 YFSETQ. CDR3 sequence (DNA): TGCGCCAGCAGCTTCACAGGGCCCTACAATGAGCAGTTCTTC. Its translation: CASSFTGPYNEQFF.

This clonotype was observed a few times. The chain couples TRBV7-2 to TRBJ2-3; tentatively, D is TRBD1 or TRBD2 (5 bases each). Germline CDR1 is SGHTA and CDR2 is FQGNSA. The length of the CDR3 is 15 residues. V was trimmed by 5 bases and J by 0 bases, leaving 12 bases between them. The DNA for the CDR3 is TGTGCCAGCAGCCGTTCCCGGGACAGCACAGATACGCAGTATTTT. Translated: CASSRSRDSTDTQYF. The variable domain in full, with the rest retrieved from reference TRBV7-2 and TRBJ2-3, is GAGVSQSPSNKVTEKGKDVELRCDPISGHTALYWYRQSLGQGLEFLIYFQGNSAPDKSGLPSDRFSAERTGGSVSTLTIQRTQQEDSAVYLCASSRSRDSTDTQYFGPGTRLTVL.